This T cell receptor beta chain was profiled in a study of tumor-infiltrating lymphocytes in oesophageal squamous cell carcinoma (dated by TCRdb to the mid-2010s). Library generation was performed with PCR. This sample was sequenced with an Illumina HiSeq 2000. Using fastp at Q25 and MiXCR, TCRdb reprocessed the public reads and kept productive beta chains. Identical CDR3 protein sequences are pooled into one entry, listed with their most common genes and DNA. The sample includes 7,500 to 9,500 distinct CDR3 sequences, with 66% observed a single time. Approximately 40% of the sample lies in the top ten. From its cysteine to its phenylalanine, the CDR3 spans 19 amino acids. Only CDR3 DNA is held: 57 bases, read in frame from base 1. CDR1 SEHNR and CDR2 FQNEAQ are derived from the germline V gene (reference sequence). Remarks on this clonotype: What this receptor recognizes is not known. The input lacks base qualities; no much larger clone sits a single base away.

This receptor was identified in a female donor with esophageal squamous cell carcinoma. The sequencing input was esophageal tumor tissue. The V and J segments used are TRBV7-9 and TRBJ2-5, and the D gene may be TRBD2, 5 bases matching. Near its end, the DNA agrees better with TRBJ2-7, so the J call may be wrong. The CDR3 in this case is CASSSNPYLPQRHMGEQYF. The DNA is TGTGCCAGCAGCTCAAACCCTTATCTCCCCCAGCGGCATATGGGCGAGCAGTACTTC.